Listed below are T cell receptor beta chains from one sample, sequenced in a study of early T cells in non-severe SARS-CoV-2 infection. TCRdb called the 5' RACE reads again in MiXCR, with one record for every CDR3 protein. Among about 80,000 distinct CDR3 sequences, 9.5% to 15% were seen once, and the ten largest hold around 1.1%. Material for sequencing was whole blood. The receptors originated from an adult who was a healthcare worker with PCR-confirmed SARS-CoV-2 infection or an uninfected control (not recorded which). Both conserved end residues are part of each CDR3. The D gene is left open where the match is weak. A row's size may be missing; if present it is once, few, many or a size class.

j_call,clone_size,d_call,cdr3_length,v_call,cdr3_nt,cdr3_aa
TRBJ1-2,-,-,14,TRBV6-5,TGTGCCAGCAGTCCGGCCGGGGGAGCCTATGGCTACACCTTC,CASSPAGGAYGYTF
TRBJ1-1,many,-,12,TRBV29-1,TGCAGCGTTGAAACTCGTACCACTGAAGCTTTCTTT,CSVETRTTEAFF
TRBJ2-3,few,-,14,TRBV12-3/TRBV12-4,TGTGCCAGCAGTTGGGCAGGGCTCACAGATACGCAGTATTTT,CASSWAGLTDTQYF
TRBJ1-1,few,TRBD1,14,TRBV6-2/TRBV6-3,TGTGCCAGCAGTCGGGACAGGGTAAGGTCTGAAGCTTTCTTT,CASSRDRVRSEAFF
TRBJ2-7,-,TRBD1,13,TRBV29-1,TGCAGCGTTGTGAGGGGGCAATCCTACGAGCAGTACTTC,CSVVRGQSYEQYF
TRBJ1-6,-,-,14,TRBV20-1,TGCAGTGCTAGGCGAGGGACCGAGAATTCACCCCTCCACTTT,CSARRGTENSPLHF
TRBJ2-1,-,TRBD2,16,TRBV12-3/TRBV12-4,TGTGCCAGCAGCCCGATTAGCGGGAGCCTTTACAATGAGCAGTTCTTC,CASSPISGSLYNEQFF
TRBJ1-3,many,-,15,TRBV4-3,TGCGCCAGCAGCCAAAAATCAGGGTCGGGGAACACCATATATTTT,CASSQKSGSGNTIYF
TRBJ2-7,-,-,14,TRBV7-9,TGTGCCAGCAGCTTAGGGACAACCCGCTACGAGCAGTACTTC,CASSLGTTRYEQYF
TRBJ2-3,once,-,16,TRBV6-2/TRBV6-3,TGTGCCAGCAGTTACTCCACTACCCGGACGACAAATACGCAGTATTTT,CASSYSTTRTTNTQYF
TRBJ2-2,-,-,16,TRBV6-6,TGTGCCAGCAGTTACTCCCCGCAGGAGAACACCGGGGAGCTGTTTTTT,CASSYSPQENTGELFF
TRBJ2-2,-,TRBD2,17,TRBV7-2,TGTGCCAGCAGCTTATGGGCGGGGGGCACGAACACCGGGGAGCTGTTTTTT,CASSLWAGGTNTGELFF
TRBJ2-5,many,-,11,TRBV20-1,TGCAGTGCTGGGGGCCAAGAGACCCAGTACTTC,CSAGGQETQYF
TRBJ2-3,few,-,14,TRBV27,TGTGCCAGCAGTTCCCGGGGGCGGACAGATACGCAGTATTTT,CASSSRGRTDTQYF
TRBJ1-2,many,TRBD1,13,TRBV14,TGTGCCAGCAGCTCCGACAGGGGGAATGGCTACACCTTC,CASSSDRGNGYTF
TRBJ2-3,many,-,15,TRBV4-2,TGTGCCAGCAGCCAAGATTGGGGGGGCCTAGATACGCAGTATTTT,CASSQDWGGLDTQYF
TRBJ1-2,many,-,12,TRBV6-5,TGTGCCAGCAGTGACAGGAACTATGGCTACACCTTC,CASSDRNYGYTF
TRBJ1-2,few,TRBD1,15,TRBV6-2/TRBV6-3,TGTGCCAGCAGACCACCAGGACAGGGCAACTATGGCTACACCTTC,CASRPPGQGNYGYTF
TRBJ2-7,-,-,13,TRBV20-1,TGCAGTGCTAGAGATCAGGGTTTGGGCGAGCAGTACTTC,CSARDQGLGEQYF
TRBJ1-2,many,TRBD1,13,TRBV5-5,TGTGCCAGCAGCCAAGGACAGGGTACGAGCTACACCTTC,CASSQGQGTSYTF
TRBJ2-1,-,TRBD2,16,TRBV6-2/TRBV6-3,TGTGCCAGCAGCCGCCAGACTAGCGGGCGCTACAATGAGCAGTTCTTC,CASSRQTSGRYNEQFF
TRBJ2-1,-,TRBD2,17,TRBV7-9,TGTGCCAGCACCGCACCGGGGGGAAGGAGCTCCTACAATGAGCAGTTCTTC,CASTAPGGRSSYNEQFF
TRBJ2-1,many,TRBD1,16,TRBV3-1,TGTGCCAGCAGCCAAGCCGGGACAGGGGCCTACAATGAGCAGTTCTTC,CASSQAGTGAYNEQFF
TRBJ1-5,-,TRBD1,15,TRBV7-9,TGTGCCAGCAGCACCCTACAGGGGGCCGATCAGCCCCAGCATTTT,CASSTLQGADQPQHF
TRBJ2-2,few,TRBD1,14,TRBV24-1,TGTGCCACCAGTGGACAGGGAGACACCGGGGAGCTGTTTTTT,CATSGQGDTGELFF
TRBJ1-3,-,-,12,TRBV7-2,TGTGCCAGCAGCCGAGCGGGAAACACCATATATTTT,CASSRAGNTIYF
TRBJ1-1,-,-,13,TRBV7-9,TGTGCCAGCAGCGCACAGGGAGGCACTGAAGCTTTCTTT,CASSAQGGTEAFF
TRBJ2-7,-,-,11,TRBV20-1,TGCAGTGCTAGCTTAGGGCCCGAGCAGTACTTC,CSASLGPEQYF
TRBJ2-3,-,-,12,TRBV29-1,TGCAGCGTTAGGTTACCCCCCGATACGCAGTATTTT,CSVRLPPDTQYF
TRBJ1-4,-,TRBD1,12,TRBV20-1,TGCAGTGCCCGGGACAGGAATGAAAAACTGTTTTTT,CSARDRNEKLFF
TRBJ1-4,-,-,13,TRBV20-1,TGCAGTGCTAGAGTCACACAGGATGAAAAACTGTTTTTT,CSARVTQDEKLFF
TRBJ1-1,few,TRBD1,15,TRBV30,TGTGCCTGGAGTGTACTGGACAGGCCGAACACTGAAGCTTTCTTT,CAWSVLDRPNTEAFF
TRBJ2-1,-,-,15,TRBV11-2,TGTGCCAGCAGCCCCCAGGTGAGCTCCTACAATGAGCAGTTCTTC,CASSPQVSSYNEQFF
TRBJ1-1,-,-,13,TRBV5-6,TGTGCCAGCAACGGGGGCCTGAACACTGAAGCTTTCTTT,CASNGGLNTEAFF